This passage covers 3 T cell receptor beta chains from one sample sequenced in a study of cytomegalovirus exposure and HLA in healthy donors. 60 Vbeta and 13 Jbeta primers were used in PCR. Sequencing used immunoSEQ multiplex PCR; TCRdb keeps in-frame clones, though not all of them. The data hold about 240,000 clones, with approximately 78% observed a single time. Material for sequencing was PBMCs. The receptors here all came from a boy aged 5-17 years in good health and CMV-seronegative.

The V gene is TRBV6-5, the J gene TRBJ1-5; a possible D gene is TRBD1 (6 bases). The ends were cut back, 2 bases at V and 2 bases at J, with 10 bases in the middle. In germline, CDR1 is MNHEY, CDR2 SVGAGI. This CDR3 contains 15 residues. The CDR3 region is CASSYTRGGNQPQHF. The DNA of the CDR3 is TGTGCCAGCAGTTACACCAGGGGAGGCAATCAGCCCCAGCATTTT.

The chain employs TRBV5-6 and TRBJ2-7, with D hard to call. Germline loops: CDR1 SGHDT, CDR2 YYEEEE. This CDR3 is 14 amino acids long. V was clipped by 0 bases and J by 1 base, with 8 bases between them. CDR3 amino acids: CASSLGSLSYEQYF. The CDR3 nucleotides are TGTGCCAGCAGCTTGGGTAGTTTATCCTACGAGCAGTACTTC.

The V call is TRBV5-4, the J call TRBJ1-2; 10 positions match TRBD1. This CDR3 spans 16 amino acids. V gave up 4 bases and J gave up 4 bases; unmatched junction bases: 10. Germline V CDR1 and CDR2: SGHNT, YYREEE (reference sequence). Here the CDR3 DNA reads TGTGCCAGCAGCCCGACGGGACAGGGGAGGGGCTATGGCTACACCTTC. It translates to CASSPTGQGRGYGYTF.